The 22 T cell receptor beta chains below were found in one sample sequenced in a study of preoperative IRX-2 immunotherapy in early breast cancer. Documented treatment: preoperative locoregional IRX-2 cytokine immunotherapy. The protocol was immunoSEQ multiplex PCR, while the TCRdb copy is restricted to in-frame clones and leaves out a portion. The sample includes 2,500 to 3,500 clones, about 77% of them seen just once. This material consisted of tumor tissue, taken after IRX-2 immunotherapy. The receptors originated from a human donor with breast cancer.

The CDR3 region has the DNA TGTGCCTGGAGTGGCGGGACCACTGAAGCTTTCTTT. Protein product: CAWSGGTTEAFF. This chain links TRBV30 with TRBJ1-1, with D possibly being TRBD1 (5 bases). Trimming pared 1 base from V and 4 bases from J, leaving 7 bases between. CDR1 and CDR2 (germline): GTSNPN, SVGIG (reference sequence). The CDR3 sequence is 12 residues long.

CDR3 loop: CATSPGQGREKLFF. The CDR3 region has the DNA TGTGCCACCAGCCCGGGACAGGGTCGTGAAAAACTGTTTTTT. V and J are TRBV15 and TRBJ1-4; 9 bases agree with TRBD1. The germline gives CDR1 LNHNV, CDR2 YYDKDF (reference sequence). The V gene end was trimmed by 5 bases and the J gene end by 7 bases; junction bases not matched to a gene: 5. The CDR3 contains 14 residues.

This rearrangement joins TRBV6-8 to TRBJ2-7, with D perhaps assigned TRBD1 or TRBD2 (5 bases each). Germline V gives CDR1 MNHGY, CDR2 SAAAGT. The V gene lost 6 bases and the J gene lost 1 base, with 16 bases spanning the gap. The CDR3 is made up of 15 amino acids. The DNA of the CDR3 is TGTGCCAGCAGGGGCTGGGGGTACCTATCCTACGAGCAGTACTTC. This encodes CASRGWGYLSYEQYF.

This chain connects TRBV6-8 to TRBJ2-5, with 13 bases fitting TRBD2. V lost 5 bases, J lost 1 base, and 10 bases stayed unmatched. The CDR3 sequence is 18 residues long. Germline V gene data show CDR1 as MNHGY and CDR2 as SAAAGT. The CDR3: CASSPRTSGGRFQETQYF. CDR3 nucleotides: TGTGCCAGCAGTCCGAGGACTAGCGGGGGAAGGTTCCAAGAGACCCAGTACTTC.

This clone was detected only once. V gene TRBV29-1 combines with J gene TRBJ2-7, with a possible D match to TRBD1 (6 bases). The CDR3 has 13 amino acids. From germline, CDR1 is SQVTM and CDR2 ANQGSEA. V was cut by 1 base and J by 6 bases, with 13 bases left in between. CDR3 coding DNA: TGCAGCGTTGAAGGGCTACAGGGTAGCGAGCAGTACTTC. It codes for CSVEGLQGSEQYF.

This clone occurred a few times. This chain uses TRBV15 with TRBJ2-7, with TRBD1 as a possible D gene (6 bases). V was clipped by 0 bases and J by 3 bases, with 12 bases between them. The CDR3 length is 15 residues. Germline assignment: CDR1 LNHNV and CDR2 YYDKDF (reference sequence). CDR3 region: CATSRETGQHYEQYF. Here the CDR3 DNA reads TGTGCCACCAGCAGAGAGACGGGACAACACTACGAGCAGTACTTC.

The chain joins TRBV4-1 to TRBJ1-3; D is perhaps TRBD1 (6 bases). Trimming stripped 3 bases from V and 0 bases from J, with 18 bases between. Per the germline V gene, CDR1 is MGHRA and CDR2 is YSYEKL. CDR3 length equals 18 residues. CDR3 DNA sequence: TGCGCCAGCAGCCAGAGACCGGACAGCTATACCTCTGGAAACACCATATATTTT. Protein: CASSQRPDSYTSGNTIYF.

J is TRBJ2-1 and V is TRBV19; D may correspond to TRBD1 or TRBD2 (5 bases each). Germline lookup yields CDR1 LNHDA and CDR2 SQIVND (reference sequence). With 0 bases removed from V and 7 bases from J, the gap between germline ends came to 16 bases. The CDR3 is 16 amino acids. The CDR3, as DNA: TGTGCCAGTAGTATAGATAAAGGGGTTGGAGGAAATGAGCAGTTCTTC. It specifies CASSIDKGVGGNEQFF. Full variable domain (missing parts from reference TRBV19 and TRBJ2-1): DGGITQSPKYLFRKEGQNVTLSCEQNLNHDAMYWYRQDPGQGLRLIYYSQIVNDFQKGDIAEGYSVSREKKESFPLTVTSAQKNPTAFYLCASSIDKGVGGNEQFFGPGTRLTVL.

The table lists this clone with a count of one. The chain employs TRBV19 and TRBJ2-1; 7 bases agree with TRBD2. Trimming took 3 bases from V and 6 from J; bases not matched to a gene: 8. The CDR3 is made up of 15 amino acids. Germline CDR1 is LNHDA and CDR2 is SQIVND (reference sequence). The CDR3 nucleotides read TGTGCCAGTAGTATCATCTGGGGGGGTCTCAATGAGCAGTTCTTC. Translated: CASSIIWGGLNEQFF.

This clone was counted between two and nine times. Other DNA sequences within the sample encode an identical CDR3. V is TRBV11-3 and J is TRBJ1-1; 8 positions agree with TRBD1. The germline V gene encodes CDR1 SGHNT and CDR2 YENEEA. The CDR3 is 14 amino acids. Losses at the gene ends were 2 bases for V and 5 bases for J; bases not matched to a gene: 4. The CDR3 nucleotides are TGTGCCAGCAGCTTATTGGGACAGGATACTGAAGCTTTCTTT. Encoded protein: CASSLLGQDTEAFF.

The CDR3 coding sequence is TGTGCCAGTAGGGGTTGGGCTAGCGGGGAAAGCACAGATACGCAGTATTTT. Translating it yields CASRGWASGESTDTQYF. The chain employs TRBV19 and TRBJ2-3; 9 nucleotides match TRBD2. The CDR3 loop spans 17 amino acids. Per germline, CDR1 LNHDA and CDR2 SQIVND (reference sequence). J gave up 0 bases and V 6 bases, and 10 bases lay outside the gene matches.

About this clone itself: At one end, the junction sequence differs from germline, possibly due to a read error. The rearrangement links TRBV6-8 to TRBJ1-1, with D uncertain. Germline V gene data show CDR1 as MNHGY and CDR2 as SAAAGT. This CDR3 spans 14 amino acids. CDR3 sequence: CASSKSAVPSDAFF. In nucleotides, the CDR3 is TGTGCCAGCAGTAAATCCGCGGTCCCCTCTGACGCTTTCTTT.

This clone was observed a handful of times. The chain links TRBV6-8 to TRBJ1-1; 8 nucleotides agree with TRBD1. The CDR3 is made up of 17 amino acids. Germline CDR1 MNHGY, CDR2 SAAAGT. J gave up 0 bases and V 0 bases, and 6 bases lay outside the gene matches. The CDR3 protein is CASSYSKQGGLNTEAFF. CDR3 nucleotide sequence: TGTGCCAGCAGTTACTCGAAACAGGGGGGGTTGAACACTGAAGCTTTCTTT.

The V gene is TRBV27, the J gene TRBJ2-5, with D maybe TRBD2 (5 bases). The germline CDR1 and CDR2 sequences are MNHEY and SMNVEV (reference sequence). The CDR3 extends over 15 amino acids. The V end lost 10 bases, the J end lost 4 bases, and 22 bases lay between the germline ends. The CDR3: CAKAAGRRQGETQYF. The CDR3 coding sequence is TGTGCCAAAGCTGCGGGCAGGCGTCAAGGAGAGACCCAGTACTTC.

The CDR3, as DNA: TGCGCCAGCAGCCAAGACAGAGACACCGGGGAGCTGTTTTTT. Amino acids: CASSQDRDTGELFF. The chain links TRBV5-1 to TRBJ2-2, with D maybe TRBD1 (5 bases). This CDR3 spans 14 amino acids. The germline V gene encodes CDR1 SGHRS and CDR2 YFSETQ. The V end was cut by 4 bases, the J end by 3 bases, with 10 bases between. The complete variable domain, with remaining parts taken from reference TRBV5-1 and TRBJ2-2, reads KAGVTQTPRYLIKTRGQQVTLSCSPISGHRSVSWYQQTPGQGLQFLFEYFSETQRNKGNFPGRFSGRQFSNSRSEMNVSTLELGDSALYLCASSQDRDTGELFFGEGSRLTVL.

The chain uses TRBV11-3 and TRBJ2-2; TRBD2 matches at 13 bases. CDR1 and CDR2 from the germline V gene are SGHNT and YENEEA. The CDR3 covers 16 residues. Trimming at V came to 5 bases and at J to 6 bases, leaving 6 bases not matched to a gene. The CDR3 sequence is CASSPGLAGDAGELFF. CDR3 bases: TGTGCCAGCAGCCCAGGACTAGCGGGGGATGCCGGGGAGCTGTTTTTT.

The V and J genes are TRBV19 and TRBJ1-6; no clear D gene. The V end lost 5 bases, the J end lost 10 bases, and 9 bases lay between the germline ends. In germline, CDR1 is LNHDA, CDR2 SQIVND (reference sequence). The CDR3 runs to 12 residues. CDR3 region: CASSLIGSPLHF. The DNA for the CDR3 is TGTGCCAGTAGTCTGATAGGATCACCCCTCCACTTT.

The chain has TRBV30 and TRBJ2-1; the match to TRBD2 covers 7 bases. V shed 5 bases and J 7 bases; nucleotides not matched to a gene: 11. Germline V gene data show CDR1 as GTSNPN and CDR2 as SVGIG (reference sequence). The length of the CDR3 is 14 residues. CDR3 DNA sequence: TGTGCCTGGGTGGGGAGGGACTGGGGAAATGAGCAGTTCTTC. Its protein product is CAWVGRDWGNEQFF.

V usage is TRBV5-1 and J usage is TRBJ1-1, with unresolved D. Between the trimmed V and J ends, which lost 0 bases and 1 base, there was a span of 10 bases. Per germline, CDR1 SGHRS and CDR2 YFSETQ. The CDR3 is made up of 15 amino acids. CDR3 amino acids: CASSLAGLGNTEAFF. In DNA form, the CDR3 reads TGCGCCAGCAGCTTGGCTGGGTTGGGGAACACTGAAGCTTTCTTT.

The chain employs TRBV7-7 and TRBJ2-2; no definite D call. The CDR3 has 14 amino acids. The V end was cut by 5 bases, the J end by 2 bases, with 9 bases between. Per germline, CDR1 SSHAT and CDR2 FNYEAQ (reference sequence). The CDR3 DNA reads TGTGCCAGCAGCCCATACCTTAACACCGGGGAGCTGTTTTTT. Translating it yields CASSPYLNTGELFF.

This sequence joins TRBV7-1 and TRBJ1-5, with no clear D. TRBV7-1 is identified as an open reading frame with a role that is uncertain. Trimming removed 4 bases from V and 6 bases from J, with 19 bases in between. The CDR3 contains 16 residues. As DNA, the CDR3 is TGTGCCAGCAGCTTAGATGTGGGTTTGGGATTTCAGCCCCAGCATTTT. This encodes CASSLDVGLGFQPQHF.

V gene TRBV9 combines with J gene TRBJ2-7, with TRBD1 identical over 8 bases. Germline CDR1 SGDLS, CDR2 YYNGEE. The length of the CDR3 is 14 residues. V lost 4 bases, J lost 2 bases, and 5 bases stayed unmatched. The CDR3 spells CASSPRTGPYEQYF. The CDR3 DNA reads TGTGCCAGCAGCCCCCGGACAGGGCCCTACGAGCAGTACTTC.